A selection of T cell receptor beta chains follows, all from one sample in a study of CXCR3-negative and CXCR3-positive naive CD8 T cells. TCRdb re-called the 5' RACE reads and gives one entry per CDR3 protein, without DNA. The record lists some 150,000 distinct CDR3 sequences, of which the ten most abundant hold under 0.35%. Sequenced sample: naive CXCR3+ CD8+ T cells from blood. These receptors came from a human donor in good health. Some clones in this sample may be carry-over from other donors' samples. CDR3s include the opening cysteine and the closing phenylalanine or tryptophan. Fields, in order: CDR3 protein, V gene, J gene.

CSVAGNSYEQYF	TRBV29-1	TRBJ2-7
CSARDGQHSGGYEQYF	TRBV20-1	TRBJ2-7
CASKSGRGYTF	TRBV6-5	TRBJ1-2
CATSIIGNTEAFF	TRBV6-2/TRBV6-3	TRBJ1-1
CASSKRTGAESYEQYF	TRBV7-9	TRBJ2-7
CAWSRDSHQPQHF	TRBV30	TRBJ1-5
CASSADRAVQYLTTIDTQYF	TRBV6-5	TRBJ2-3
CASSEQGPSGDGYTF	TRBV10-2	TRBJ1-2
CASRAGTSGRNEQFF	TRBV5-1	TRBJ2-1
CSVHPWAEGRNNEQFF	TRBV29-1	TRBJ2-1
CASSQVGDGTYNEQFF	TRBV14	TRBJ2-1
CATSSDRWNEQFF	TRBV15	TRBJ2-1
CRVTSRTTYEQYF	TRBV20-1	TRBJ2-7
CASSSGTTSTDTQYF	TRBV11-2	TRBJ2-3
CSAATGGYGYTF	TRBV29-1	TRBJ1-2
CASSRTGTGNNSPLHF	TRBV4-1	TRBJ1-6